The 24 T cell receptor beta chains in this list originate from one sample, sequenced in a study of blood T cell repertoires in COVID-19. The table came from immunoSEQ multiplex PCR; TCRdb's copy has only in-frame clones and leaves some out. The sample includes more than 300,000 clones, under 95% of them seen just once. Input material: PBMCs or T cells enriched from blood (not recorded which). These receptors were obtained from a woman aged 25-40 years who had recovered from COVID-19.

This chain links TRBV3-1 (or the pseudogene TRBV3-2) with TRBJ2-7; 8 bases align to TRBD2. Germline assignment: CDR1 LGHDT and CDR2 YNNKEL (reference sequence). The CDR3 runs to 17 residues. V gave up 0 bases and J gave up 5 bases; unmatched junction bases: 12. The CDR3 spells CASSQDLEAGGYHEQYF. The CDR3, as DNA: TGTGCCAGCAGCCAAGATCTGGAGGCGGGAGGTTACCACGAGCAGTACTTC.

This chain uses TRBV2 with TRBJ2-5; TRBD1 might be the D (7 bases). Looked up from germline, CDR1 is SNHLY and CDR2 is FYNNEI. Trimming cost V 7 bases and J 2 bases, with 17 bases left between them. The CDR3 extends over 15 amino acids. CDR3 sequence: CASTAGGLIQETQYF. The CDR3 DNA is TGTGCCAGCACCGCAGGGGGGCTGATTCAAGAGACCCAGTACTTC.

The rearrangement joins TRBV7-2 to TRBJ2-5; possibly TRBD2 for D (6 bases). The V gene lost 1 base and the J gene lost 2 bases, with 11 bases spanning the gap. Germline V gives CDR1 SGHTA, CDR2 FQGNSA. The length of the CDR3 is 15 residues. This CDR3 reads CASSLGSLAQETQYF. CDR3 DNA: TGTGCCAGCAGCTTAGGGAGTCTAGCGCAAGAGACCCAGTACTTC.

V usage is TRBV2 and J usage is TRBJ2-5, with TRBD2 matching 16 bases. CDR3 length: 15 residues. V was clipped by 8 bases and J by 2 bases; unmatched bases: 2. Germline V gene lookup returns CDR1 SNHLY and CDR2 FYNNEI. CDR3 amino acids: CASEGLAGGQETQYF. The DNA of the CDR3 is TGTGCCAGCGAGGGACTAGCGGGGGGGCAAGAGACCCAGTACTTC.

The rearrangement joins TRBV29-1 to TRBJ2-5; 13 bases are shared with TRBD2. CDR3 length: 14 amino acids. J lost 5 bases, V lost 1 base, and 1 base had no gene match. Germline lookup yields CDR1 SQVTM and CDR2 ANQGSEA. In DNA, the CDR3 is TGCAGCGTTGAAGTGGGACTAGCGGGGGAGACCCAGTACTTC. It specifies CSVEVGLAGETQYF.

This sequence joins TRBV7-9 and TRBJ1-3; D possibly corresponds to TRBD1 (6 bases). CDR1 and CDR2 (germline): SEHNR, FQNEAQ (reference sequence). CDR3 length: 13 amino acids. V dropped 5 bases and J dropped 6 bases, with 11 bases sitting between them. The chain's CDR3 is CASSLQGANTIYF. The CDR3 bases are TGTGCCAGCAGCCTACAGGGCGCAAACACCATATATTTT.

This sequence joins TRBV7-2 and TRBJ2-3; 8 bases map to TRBD2. CDR1 SGHTA and CDR2 FQGNSA come from the germline V gene. Unmatched junction bases numbered 9, after V lost 5 bases and J lost 2 bases. CDR3 length equals 16 residues. This chain's CDR3 is CASSPGVAGSTDTQYF. The CDR3 nucleotides are TGTGCCAGCAGCCCCGGGGTAGCGGGGTCCACAGATACGCAGTATTTT. Full variable domain (remainder filled in from reference TRBV7-2 and TRBJ2-3): GAGVSQSPSNKVTEKGKDVELRCDPISGHTALYWYRQSLGQGLEFLIYFQGNSAPDKSGLPSDRFSAERTGGSVSTLTIQRTQQEDSAVYLCASSPGVAGSTDTQYFGPGTRLTVL.

This clone was found once. Written as DNA, the CDR3 is TGTGCCAGCAGCCCAGGGAAGGGGGCTGTGGACACCATATATTTT. Protein: CASSPGKGAVDTIYF. The chain combines TRBV16 with TRBJ1-3, with TRBD1 matching over 7 bases. Looked up from germline, CDR1 is KGHSY and CDR2 is FQNENV. This CDR3 contains 15 residues. V was clipped by 4 bases and J by 8 bases; unmatched bases: 11.

The V call is TRBV4-2, the J call TRBJ1-2; the D gene is possibly TRBD1 (6 bases). Germline V lookup: CDR1 LGHNA, CDR2 YNFKEQ. V dropped 0 bases and J dropped 0 bases, with 11 bases sitting between them. The CDR3 contains 16 residues. This chain's CDR3 is CASSQESSGANYGYTF. DNA for the CDR3: TGTGCCAGCAGCCAAGAGTCGTCAGGGGCTAACTATGGCTACACCTTC.

The chain links TRBV19 to TRBJ1-3; D is unclear. V lost 4 bases, J lost 0 bases, and 7 bases lay in between. Germline CDR1 is LNHDA and CDR2 is SQIVND (reference sequence). The CDR3 is 14 amino acids. CDR3 DNA: TGTGCCAGTAGTACCGCCTACTCTGGAAACACCATATATTTT. It translates to CASSTAYSGNTIYF.

This clone was seen only a few times. The chain joins TRBV5-1 to TRBJ1-3; TRBD1 matches 7 bases. Germline CDR1 reads SGHRS; CDR2 reads YFSETQ. With V trimmed by 1 base and J by 0 bases, 4 bases remained unmatched. This CDR3 has 16 amino acids. The CDR3 bases are TGCGCCAGCAGCTTGAACCAGGGGGGCTCTGGAAACACCATATATTTT. Its translation: CASSLNQGGSGNTIYF.

This clone was counted a single time. The rearrangement uses TRBV5-4 and TRBJ2-5; the match to TRBD2 covers 9 bases. The ends lost 0 bases at V and 4 bases at J; junction bases unmatched: 10. Germline V gene sequence: CDR1 SGHNT, CDR2 YYREEE (reference sequence). CDR3 length: 17 residues. CDR3 DNA: TGTGCCAGCAGCTTGGCGGGTAGCGGGAGTTACCGAGAGACCCAGTACTTC. It yields the protein CASSLAGSGSYRETQYF.

The chain links TRBV27 to TRBJ2-7, with TRBD2 matching over 7 bases. Germline V gene sequence: CDR1 MNHEY, CDR2 SMNVEV (reference sequence). The V gene end was trimmed by 10 bases and the J gene end by 2 bases; junction bases not matched to a gene: 14. CDR3 length equals 15 residues. The CDR3 coding sequence is TGTGCCATCTCCCCACGGGGCGGGGGAGCCTACGAGCAGTACTTC. It codes for CAISPRGGGAYEQYF.

V is TRBV7-9 and J is TRBJ1-1; D perhaps matches TRBD1 (5 bases). This CDR3 comprises 13 residues. Germline V gene sequence: CDR1 SEHNR, CDR2 FQNEAQ (reference sequence). V was clipped by 5 bases and J by 1 base, with 8 bases between them. CDR3 residues: CASSRQPNTEAFF. CDR3 nucleotides: TGTGCCAGCAGCAGACAGCCGAACACTGAAGCTTTCTTT.

This chain uses TRBV4-1 with TRBJ1-1; D is unresolved. Trimming stripped 4 bases from V and 1 base from J, with 10 bases between. Germline CDR1 is MGHRA and CDR2 is YSYEKL. The CDR3 is 14 amino acids. DNA of the CDR3: TGCGCCAGCAGCCGAGTAACGAGGAACACTGAAGCTTTCTTT. It specifies CASSRVTRNTEAFF.

This clone has a handful of counts. The gene calls are TRBV2 and TRBJ1-5; D not resolved. This CDR3 contains 13 residues. Germline CDR1 SNHLY, CDR2 FYNNEI. V gave up 6 bases and J gave up 9 bases, with 15 bases separating them. CDR3 sequence (DNA): TGTGCCAGCAGGCCTTGGGTGGAGGGGCCCCAGCATTTT. It specifies CASRPWVEGPQHF. The full variable domain, its missing parts supplied by reference TRBV2 and TRBJ1-5, is EPEVTQTPSHQVTQMGQEVILRCVPISNHLYFYWYRQILGQKVEFLVSFYNNEISEKSEIFDDQFSVERPDGSNFTLKIRSTKLEDSAMYFCASRPWVEGPQHFGDGTRLSIL.

V is TRBV2 and J is TRBJ1-5; D not resolved. Germline V gene sequence: CDR1 SNHLY, CDR2 FYNNEI. V was clipped by 4 bases and J by 2 bases, with 9 bases between them. The CDR3 length is 14 residues. The CDR3: CASSGALGNQPQHF. The CDR3 DNA reads as TGTGCCAGCAGTGGGGCCTTAGGCAATCAGCCCCAGCATTTT.

The chain links TRBV12-5 to TRBJ2-7, with 13 bases lining up with TRBD2. CDR3 length: 19 amino acids. V lost 5 bases, J lost 2 bases, and 15 bases stayed unmatched. Per germline, CDR1 LGHNT and CDR2 FRNRAP. The CDR3 bases are TGTGCTAGTGGTCCGCGTGTTTTACTAGCGGGAGGGAAGACCTACGAGCAGTACTTC. Protein product: CASGPRVLLAGGKTYEQYF.

The rearrangement joins TRBV19 to TRBJ1-4; TRBD1 might be the D (6 bases). Germline V CDR1 and CDR2: LNHDA, SQIVND (reference sequence). V shed 6 bases and J shed 5 bases, with 10 bases lying between them. The CDR3 is made up of 13 amino acids. The CDR3 loop reads CASRRQGNEKLFF. Written as DNA, the CDR3 is TGTGCCAGTAGGCGTCAGGGGAATGAAAAACTGTTTTTT.

The table lists this clone with a count of one. The chain carries TRBV28 and TRBJ1-1; TRBD1 is a possible D gene (5 bases). The germline V gene has CDR1 MDHEN and CDR2 SYDVKM. The CDR3 has 13 amino acids. V was clipped by 5 bases and J by 11 bases, with 18 bases between them. The CDR3: CASSPRRTTRAFF. CDR3 DNA sequence: TGTGCCAGCAGTCCGAGGCGGACAACTCGGGCTTTCTTT.

The chain has TRBV28 and TRBJ1-1; tentative D call: TRBD1 (6 bases). Germline V lookup: CDR1 MDHEN, CDR2 SYDVKM. The CDR3 runs 15 residues. V was cut by 6 bases and J by 1 base, with 15 bases left in between. CDR3 sequence (DNA): TGTGCCAGCAGCTCATCAGGGGCGGGGAACACTGAAGCTTTCTTT. Translating it yields CASSSSGAGNTEAFF.

This chain links TRBV28 with TRBJ1-2, with 10 bases matching TRBD1. J gave up 3 bases and V 6 bases, and 1 base lay outside the gene matches. The CDR3 length is 13 residues. Looked up from germline, CDR1 is MDHEN and CDR2 is SYDVKM. The CDR3 loop is CASRGQGYYGYTF. CDR3 nucleotides: TGTGCCAGCAGGGGACAGGGGTACTATGGCTACACCTTC.

The genes are TRBV7-8 and TRBJ2-7; D uncertain. The CDR3 is made up of 13 amino acids. Germline V CDR1 and CDR2: SGHVS, FQNEAQ. Trimming shortened V by 4 bases and J by 1 base, and 8 bases separated the two germline ends. The CDR3 region has the DNA TGTGCCAGCAGCTCCGAGCGTTCCTACGAGCAGTACTTC. It yields the protein CASSSERSYEQYF.

The chain uses TRBV28 and TRBJ2-1; possible D gene TRBD2, 6 bases. Germline values: CDR1 MDHEN, CDR2 SYDVKM. V was clipped by 5 bases and J by 0 bases, with 11 bases between them. This CDR3 contains 15 residues. The CDR3 protein is CASSGTGSSYNEQFF. CDR3 sequence (DNA): TGTGCCAGCAGTGGGACTGGGAGCTCCTACAATGAGCAGTTCTTC.